The rows below give T cell receptor beta chains drawn from one sample of a study of regulatory T cells in long-lasting Graves disease. In TCRdb, the multiplex PCR reads were re-called with MiXCR into one record per CDR3 protein. The sample lists hundreds of thousands of distinct CDR3 sequences, roughly 15% seen once, with about 18% in the top ten. The sample also formed part of further work on T cells in Graves' hyperthyroidism and ophthalmopathy.

The input for sequencing was peripheral blood mononuclear cells (PBMCs), taken at new diagnosis, from a patient treated with antithyroid drugs. These receptors came from a woman in her 30s with Graves disease. Both conserved end residues are part of each CDR3. The order of the fields is J gene, V gene, clone size, D gene, CDR3 protein, CDR3 DNA. A D gene is named only where the DNA matches it firmly. A row's size may be missing; if present it is once, few, many or a size class.

TRBJ2-7 | TRBV28 | - | TRBD1 | CASSLEGAASPYEQYF | TGTGCCAGCAGTTTAGAGGGGGCAGCCTCTCCCTACGAGCAGTACTTC
TRBJ1-5 | TRBV27 | many | TRBD1 | CASRGRGPGSNQPQHF | TGTGCCAGCAGGGGCAGGGGGCCTGGTTCCAATCAGCCCCAGCATTTT
TRBJ1-6 | TRBV7-2 | - | - | CASSLLTLGDSPLHF | TGTGCCAGCAGCTTATTGACTCTCGGGGATTCACCCCTCCACTTT
TRBJ1-3 | TRBV28 | few | TRBD1 | CASSSPTGKGNTIYF | TGTGCCAGCAGTTCTCCGACAGGGAAGGGAAACACCATATATTTT
TRBJ2-7 | TRBV3-1 | - | - | CASSPNRGRTYEQYF | TGTGCCAGCAGCCCCAACCGGGGGCGCACCTACGAGCAGTACTTC
TRBJ1-1 | TRBV9 | few | - | CASSVGVWAANTEAFF | TGTGCCAGCAGCGTAGGGGTGTGGGCTGCGAACACTGAAGCTTTCTTT
TRBJ2-7 | TRBV28 | many | TRBD2 | CASLGPGASGRYYEQYF | TGTGCCAGTTTGGGCCCAGGGGCTAGCGGGAGGTACTACGAGCAGTACTTC
TRBJ2-3 | TRBV7-2 | few | TRBD2 | CASTPFGTSGIFTDTQYF | TGTGCCAGCACCCCGTTTGGGACTAGCGGGATCTTCACAGATACGCAGTATTTT
TRBJ2-7 | TRBV7-2 | - | - | CASSLLLGGDSYEQYF | TGTGCCAGCAGCTTATTACTCGGTGGAGACTCCTACGAGCAGTACTTC
TRBJ1-6 | TRBV28 | few | TRBD1 | CASKRADRDNSPLHF | TGTGCCAGCAAGAGGGCGGACAGGGATAATTCACCCCTCCACTTT
TRBJ1-5 | TRBV30 | many | - | CAWSTPGYGNQPQHF | TGTGCCTGGAGTACCCCGGGGTATGGCAATCAGCCCCAGCATTTT
TRBJ1-4 | TRBV28 | many | - | CASRKSGREKLFF | TGTGCCAGCAGGAAATCCGGGCGAGAAAAACTGTTTTTT
TRBJ2-1 | TRBV7-2 | many | TRBD2 | CASSFIIGGGREEQFF | TGTGCCAGCAGCTTTATCATTGGGGGTGGGAGGGAGGAGCAGTTCTTC
TRBJ2-2 | TRBV6-1 | - | TRBD1 | CASRGDRSNTGELFF | TGTGCCAGCAGGGGGGACAGGTCGAACACCGGGGAGCTGTTTTTT
TRBJ1-1 | TRBV19 | few | - | CASSISAGVNTEAFF | TGTGCCAGTAGTATTTCGGCCGGGGTGAACACTGAAGCTTTCTTT
TRBJ1-1 | TRBV28 | many | TRBD1 | CASSFGTVGAFF | TGTGCCAGCAGCTTTGGGACAGTAGGAGCTTTCTTT
TRBJ1-5 | TRBV28 | many | TRBD1 | CASSPAGQGIEQPQHF | TGTGCCAGCAGTCCGGCCGGACAGGGCATCGAACAGCCCCAGCATTTT
TRBJ1-2 | TRBV28 | - | - | CASSLGGTRGYTF | TGTGCCAGCAGCTTAGGGGGGACTCGTGGCTACACCTTC
TRBJ2-7 | TRBV18 | many | - | CASSPPGIGYEQYF | TGTGCCAGCTCACCACCGGGAATCGGCTACGAGCAGTACTTC
TRBJ2-1 | TRBV19 | - | TRBD2 | CASSTPPMLAGVDSYNEQFF | TGTGCCAGTAGTACCCCTCCTATGCTAGCGGGAGTCGATTCCTACAATGAGCAGTTCTTC